The entry below describes one T cell receptor (beta chain). This sample stems from a study of T cells expressing NK-cell markers. Background on the study: Researchers got TCR beta repertoires out of sorted CD3+CD56+NKG2C+, CD3+CD56+NKG2C- and CD3+CD56-NKG2C+ T cells. The study sequenced eight donors, seven HCMV-seropositive and one seronegative.

CDR3 length: 12 amino acids. Germline V lookup: CDR1 SGDLS, CDR2 YYNGEE. After re-calling the 5' RACE reads, TCRdb lists one entry per CDR3 protein, DNA absent. This sample's table reports 350,000 to 400,000 distinct CDR3 sequences. This TCR derives from a woman aged 45-65 years in good health. This chain links TRBV9 with TRBJ1-1; there is no DNA to check the TCRdb D call of TRBD1. The material sequenced was blood T cells: a sorted CD56 or NKG2C T cell subset, CD4+ or CD8+ T cells, or bulk PBMC T cells (not recorded which). Here the CDR3 reads CASNRGEGGAFF.